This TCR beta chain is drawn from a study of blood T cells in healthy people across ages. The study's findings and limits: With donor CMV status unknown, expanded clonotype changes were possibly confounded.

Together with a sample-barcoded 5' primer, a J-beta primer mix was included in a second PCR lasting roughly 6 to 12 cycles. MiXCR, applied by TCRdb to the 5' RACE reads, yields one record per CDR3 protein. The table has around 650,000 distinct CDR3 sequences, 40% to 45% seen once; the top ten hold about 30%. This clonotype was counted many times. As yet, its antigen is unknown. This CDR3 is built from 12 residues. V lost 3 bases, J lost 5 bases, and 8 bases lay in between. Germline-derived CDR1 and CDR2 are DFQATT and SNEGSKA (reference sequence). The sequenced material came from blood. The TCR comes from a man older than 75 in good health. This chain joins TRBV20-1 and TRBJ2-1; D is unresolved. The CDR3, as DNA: TGCAGTGCTAGCGACACAGACAATGAGCAGTTCTTC. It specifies CSASDTDNEQFF.